The rows below give T cell receptor beta chains drawn from one sample of a study of CD8 T cells in ankylosing spondylitis. TCRdb fed the 5' RACE reads into MiXCR, producing one record per CDR3 protein. In the table there are roughly 370,000 distinct CDR3 sequences, about a fifth of which are singletons. Sequenced: blood, either unsorted or a sorted T cell fraction (not recorded which). The receptors shown here come from a male donor with ankylosing spondylitis. Each CDR3 is given with its conserved first and last residue. D genes are given only for firm matches. Clone size is stated in some rows and not others, as once, few, many or a class when expanded.

j_call d_call v_call clone_size cdr3_nt cdr3_aa
TRBJ2-1 . TRBV30 few TGTGCCTGGATCGACGGGGACAATGAGCAGTTCTTC CAWIDGDNEQFF
TRBJ2-2 . TRBV6-4 few TGTGCCAGCAGTGAAGAGTTTCGATCCGTCGGGGAGCTGTTTTTT CASSEEFRSVGELFF
TRBJ2-2 TRBD2 TRBV5-1 . TGCGCCAGCAGCTGGGGACTAGCGGTCACCGGGGAGCTGTTTTTT CASSWGLAVTGELFF
TRBJ2-7 . TRBV29-1 . TGCAGCGTCTACGCGGACAGATTTTACTCCTACGAGCAGTACTTC CSVYADRFYSYEQYF
TRBJ2-2 TRBD2 TRBV28 . TGTGCCAGCAGTTTATTAGCGGGGATACACACCGGGGAGCTGTTTTTT CASSLLAGIHTGELFF
TRBJ2-2 . TRBV9 few TGTGCCAGCAGCGTAGTGAGTCGGGCGAACACCGGGGAGCTGTTTTTT CASSVVSRANTGELFF
TRBJ1-3 . TRBV10-3 . TGTGCCATCAGTGAGGTCTCTGGAAACACCATATATTTT CAISEVSGNTIYF
TRBJ2-7 . TRBV5-1 many TGCGCCAGCAGCTTGGAGGTGGTCGGGAATAAGTACTTC CASSLEVVGNKYF
TRBJ2-2 TRBD1 TRBV11-1 . TGTGCCAGCAGTTACACCACAGGGGTTGGCACCGGGGAGCTGTTTTTT CASSYTTGVGTGELFF
TRBJ2-2 . TRBV5-6 once TGTGCCAGCAGCCGCGGACGGATGAACACCGGGGAGCTGTTTTTT CASSRGRMNTGELFF
TRBJ1-3 . TRBV2 few TGTGCCAGCAGTGAAGTAGGGACTACTGGAAACACCATATATTTT CASSEVGTTGNTIYF
TRBJ2-5 TRBD1 TRBV7-6 . TGTGCCAGCAGCTTAACCGGGACAGGGATCGGCAGTCATCAAGAGACCCAGTACTTC CASSLTGTGIGSHQETQYF
TRBJ1-3 . TRBV3-1 . TGTGCCAGCAGCCAAGGTCCCGTTGTTGGAAACACCATATATTTT CASSQGPVVGNTIYF
TRBJ2-3 TRBD2 TRBV7-3 . TGTGCCAGCAGCCGCAGTGTCGGGAGGGCAAACACAGATACGCAGTATTTT CASSRSVGRANTDTQYF
TRBJ2-3 . TRBV4-3 few TGCGCCAGCAGCCCGAGAGAACGGGGGAGCACAGATACGCAGTATTTT CASSPRERGSTDTQYF
TRBJ2-2 . TRBV11-2 . TGTGCCAGCAGCCAATCGGCCCCAGTCGGGGAGCTGTTTTTT CASSQSAPVGELFF
TRBJ2-4 . TRBV25-1 . TGTGCCAGCGCCCTCGCGGGGGCCAAAAACATTCAGTACTTC CASALAGAKNIQYF
TRBJ1-1 . TRBV20-1 few TGCAGTGCTAGAGATCCATTAACGAGGACTGAAGCTTTCTTT CSARDPLTRTEAFF
TRBJ1-1 . TRBV7-9 . TGTGCCAGCAGCAAAAACATGAACACTGAAGCTTTCTTT CASSKNMNTEAFF
TRBJ2-1 . TRBV7-3 . TGTGCCAGCAGCTTAATGGTTTTTGGGGAGCAGTTCTTC CASSLMVFGEQFF
TRBJ2-7 TRBD2 TRBV11-2 . TGTGCCAGCAGCTTAGGGGTGGTAGCGGGAGGTGGACTCCACGAGCAGTACTTC CASSLGVVAGGGLHEQYF
TRBJ2-3 . TRBV12-3/TRBV12-4 . TGTGCCAGCATACAGCATAGCACAGATACGCAGTATTTT CASIQHSTDTQYF
TRBJ1-3 . TRBV12-3/TRBV12-4 many TGTGCCAGCAGTTTCGGTGGGGCAAACACCATATATTTT CASSFGGANTIYF
TRBJ1-1 TRBD1 TRBV5-1 few TGCGCCAGCAGCTTGAACAGGGGGGACACTGAAGCTTTCTTT CASSLNRGDTEAFF
TRBJ2-7 . TRBV7-2 . TGTGCCAGCAGCTTAGGCCATTCTGTGAGGGATTTTGGGCAGTACTTC CASSLGHSVRDFGQYF
TRBJ2-1 . TRBV7-9 few TGTGCCAGCAGCTTGGGTAGCGGAGACTACAATGAGCAGTTCTTC CASSLGSGDYNEQFF
TRBJ2-1 . TRBV6-5 . TGTGCCAGCAGTTACGGACACATCAAGGGCTCCTACAATGAGCAGTTCTTC CASSYGHIKGSYNEQFF
TRBJ2-3 . TRBV5-1 once TGCGCCAGCAGCGCGACTGCAGATACGCAGTATTTT CASSATADTQYF
TRBJ1-4 . TRBV4-3 . TGCGCCAGCAGCCTAATGGGATCGGGTTCTAATGAAAAACTGTTTTTT CASSLMGSGSNEKLFF
TRBJ2-1 . TRBV24-1 . TGTGCCATCTCTCCCGACAGGAGTTTGGAGCAGTTCTTC CAISPDRSLEQFF
TRBJ2-1 . TRBV12-3/TRBV12-4 few TGTGCCAGCAGTTACAACTTCCAGGACAATGAGCAGTTCTTC CASSYNFQDNEQFF
TRBJ2-7 . TRBV6-5 . TGTGCCAGCAGGAACAACTACGAGCAGTACTTC CASRNNYEQYF
TRBJ2-1 . TRBV9 few TGTGCCAGCAGCGTAGTCCAGGACAATGAGCAGTTCTTC CASSVVQDNEQFF
TRBJ2-7 . TRBV7-9 few TGTGCCAGCAGCTTAGTACGGGGGGCCCGGTCCTACGAGCAGTACTTC CASSLVRGARSYEQYF
TRBJ2-3 TRBD2 TRBV20-1 many TGCAGTGCTAGAGAACTAGCGAGTAGCACAGATACGCAGTATTTT CSARELASSTDTQYF
TRBJ2-2 . TRBV20-1 few TGCAGTGCTAGATCCCGAATGGGACAGAACACCGGGGAGCTGTTTTTT CSARSRMGQNTGELFF
TRBJ1-5 . TRBV5-1 many TGCGCCAGCAGCTTGGGGGGTGTCAATCAGCCCCAGCATTTT CASSLGGVNQPQHF
TRBJ1-4 . TRBV6-5 . TGTGCCAGCAGTTACTCATCAGGGGCGTGGAGTGAAAAACTGTTTTTT CASSYSSGAWSEKLFF
TRBJ2-7 . TRBV28 few TGTGCCAGCAGTCCCCAAGTCGTAGGGTCCTACGAGCAGTACTTC CASSPQVVGSYEQYF
TRBJ2-5 TRBD2 TRBV12-3/TRBV12-4 few TGTGCCAGCAGTTTAACCGGGACTAGCGGGGAGACCCAGTACTTC CASSLTGTSGETQYF
TRBJ2-3 . TRBV12-3/TRBV12-4 few TGTGCCAGCAGGAGGGGAGATACGCAGTATTTT CASRRGDTQYF
TRBJ2-3 TRBD1 TRBV20-1 . TGCAGTGCTGAGCACAGGGGGCGAAGAGATACGCAGTATTTT CSAEHRGRRDTQYF
TRBJ2-7 TRBD1 TRBV5-1 many TGCGCCAGCAGCTTGCGGCAGGGGGTTGGGGAGCAGTACTTC CASSLRQGVGEQYF
TRBJ1-2 . TRBV30 . TGTGCCTGGGGGGGGCCAGCACTGACAGGTTCCCACTATGGCTACACCTTC CAWGGPALTGSHYGYTF
TRBJ2-1 . TRBV7-9 . TGTGCCAGCAGCCGGGACACTAACTACAATGAGCAGTTCTTC CASSRDTNYNEQFF
TRBJ1-1 . TRBV28 many TGTGCCAGCAGTTTCCGCCGGAACACTGAAGCTTTCTTT CASSFRRNTEAFF
TRBJ2-3 . TRBV12-3/TRBV12-4 many TGTGCCAGCAGTTTACCTAGCAGAGATACGCAGTATTTT CASSLPSRDTQYF
TRBJ2-7 . TRBV7-2 few TGTGCCAGCAGCTTAGAGGCAGGGCCTTCCTACGAGCAGTACTTC CASSLEAGPSYEQYF
TRBJ2-6 . TRBV28 few TGTGCCAGCAGTCCACCCGCTACGTCTGGGGCCAACGTCCTGACTTTC CASSPPATSGANVLTF
TRBJ2-2 . TRBV30 . TGTGCCTGGACCCTATTCGCGAACACCGGGGAGCTGTTTTTT CAWTLFANTGELFF
TRBJ1-5 TRBD1 TRBV6-2/TRBV6-3 . TGTGCCAGCAGTTACGGGCCGTGGGACAGGGGAGTTCTTCTCGCTCAGCCCCAGCATTTT CASSYGPWDRGVLLAQPQHF
TRBJ2-7 TRBD1 TRBV12-3/TRBV12-4 few TGTGCCAGCCTTTTAGGACAGGGGTCCTACGAGCAGTACTTC CASLLGQGSYEQYF
TRBJ2-7 TRBD1 TRBV6-5 many TGTGCCAGCAGTTACCGGGACAGAGACTACGAGCAGTACTTC CASSYRDRDYEQYF
TRBJ2-5 TRBD1 TRBV6-5 . TGTGCCAGCAGTTTACCGGGACAGCCGGAGACCCAGTACTTC CASSLPGQPETQYF
TRBJ2-3 TRBD1 TRBV9 many TGTGCCAGCAGCGCAACGGGACAGTCTCACACAGATACGCAGTATTTT CASSATGQSHTDTQYF
TRBJ2-7 . TRBV12-3/TRBV12-4 . TGTGCCAGCAGTTTAGCGGGGCAGTACCACGAGCAGTACTTC CASSLAGQYHEQYF
TRBJ2-7 . TRBV20-1 . TGCAGTGCTAGAGAGGTGCGGCGGTTGCACTACGAGCAGTACTTC CSAREVRRLHYEQYF
TRBJ1-1 . TRBV28 . TGTGCCAGCAGCCTCAGGGGTTCTGAAGCTTTCTTT CASSLRGSEAFF
TRBJ2-3 . TRBV20-1 . TGCAGTGCTAGAGGTCCGCGGGCTAACACAGATACGCAGTATTTT CSARGPRANTDTQYF